This T cell receptor beta chain was recorded in a study of T-cell memory formation after mild COVID-19. Study results and limitations: The SARS-CoV-2 specificity of second-wave clones reaching peak at day 37 remained unverified. Clones that contracted from day 15 to 85 were balanced CD4/CD8, while later expanders leaned CD4+.

With constant-segment primers, 5'RACE yielded cDNA libraries of TCR alpha and TCR beta that carried sample barcodes and UMIs. In TCRdb, the 5' RACE reads were re-called with MiXCR into one record per CDR3 protein. The top ten clones hold roughly 21% of a sample with approximately 290,000 distinct CDR3 sequences, just under 20% of them seen once. The CDR3 has 16 residues. Trimming removed 6 bases from V and 9 bases from J, with 24 bases in between. This clonotype came up a few times. Its antigen remains unidentified. Sequencing was done on a sample of PBMCs or a T cell subset sorted from them (not recorded which). The receptor's source is a man younger than 35 who had mild COVID-19 (a few samples of this study predate the infection). Cell type and time point are not known. The rearrangement uses TRBV12-3 or TRBV12-4 and TRBJ1-3; D possibly corresponds to TRBD1 (6 bases). This chain's CDR3 is CASSPPGHGSWLTIYF. The CDR3 bases are TGTGCCAGCAGCCCACCGGGACACGGTTCTTGGCTCACCATATATTTT.